This entry lists 21 T cell receptor beta chains sequenced from one sample in a study of blood T cells in healthy people across ages. It was with a sample-barcoded 5' primer and a J-beta primer mix that a second PCR of roughly 7 to 12 cycles was run. TCRdb analysed the 5' RACE reads with MiXCR anew, one entry per CDR3 protein. The sample shows roughly 700,000 distinct CDR3 sequences, around 45% of them seen only once. What was sequenced was blood. Receptors originate from a woman in her sixties or seventies in good health.

This clonotype was observed a handful of times. V gene TRBV9 combines with J gene TRBJ2-7; D is perhaps TRBD2 (6 bases). CDR1 and CDR2 (germline): SGDLS, YYNGEE. Trimming pared 0 bases from V and 1 base from J, leaving 8 bases between. This CDR3 contains 14 residues. CDR3 DNA: TGTGCCAGCAGCGTAGGACTAGGATCCTACGAGCAGTACTTC. Translated, it gives CASSVGLGSYEQYF.

In nucleotides, the CDR3 is TGCAGCGTTGCACCGCTTTACACTAATGAAAAACTGTTTTTT. It translates to CSVAPLYTNEKLFF. The chain has TRBV29-1 and TRBJ1-4, with D unresolved. This CDR3 is built from 14 residues. V gave up 4 bases and J gave up 2 bases, with 11 bases separating them. Germline values: CDR1 SQVTM, CDR2 ANQGSEA.

This chain connects TRBV10-3 to TRBJ1-5; D is uncertain. Trimming removed 9 bases from V and 3 bases from J, with 12 bases in between. CDR3 length equals 13 residues. Germline CDR1 is ENHRY and CDR2 is SYGVKD. The CDR3 sequence is CAMSRDLNQPQHF. CDR3 in DNA: TGTGCCATGTCCCGGGATCTCAATCAGCCCCAGCATTTT.

On this clonotype: The junction and the germline gene differ at one end; a read error may be behind it. The gene calls are TRBV12-3 or TRBV12-4 and TRBJ1-2; unclear D gene. There are 14 residues in the CDR3. As DNA, the CDR3 is TGTGCCAGCAGCTTACGGATCTTTAACTATGGCTGCACCTTC. Its translation is CASSLRIFNYGCTF.

The rearrangement joins TRBV6-6 to TRBJ2-7; 10 nucleotides agree with TRBD2. Unmatched junction bases numbered 10, after V lost 6 bases and J lost 5 bases. Germline assignment: CDR1 MNHNY and CDR2 SVGAGI (reference sequence). There are 15 residues in the CDR3. CDR3 in DNA: TGTGCCAGCAGCTACACTAGCGGGGAGAGGGACGAGCAGTACTTC. Its translation: CASSYTSGERDEQYF.

This clonotype has more than one count but fewer than ten. The chain joins TRBV4-1 to TRBJ1-1; unclear D gene. Between the trimmed V and J ends, which lost 1 base and 1 base, there was a span of 7 bases. CDR1 is MGHRA and CDR2 is YSYEKL in the germline V gene. The CDR3 consists of 14 residues. DNA of the CDR3: TGCGCCAGCAGCCAAGGAGGGAAGAACACTGAAGCTTTCTTT. This sequence encodes CASSQGGKNTEAFF.

This sequence joins TRBV28 and TRBJ2-3, with TRBD2 identical over 9 bases. The CDR3 spans 20 residues. In germline, CDR1 is MDHEN, CDR2 SYDVKM. The V segment lost 8 bases and the J segment 0 bases; nucleotides outside the gene matches: 21. The CDR3 DNA is TGTGCCAGCGAGCACCGACCAAGAAGACGTACTAGCGGGAGCACAGATACGCAGTATTTT. Amino acids: CASEHRPRRRTSGSTDTQYF.

The chain recombines TRBV20-1 with TRBJ2-7, with 7 bases lining up with TRBD1. CDR1 is DFQATT, CDR2 SNEGSKA, per germline (reference sequence). The CDR3 is 14 amino acids. The J segment lost 7 bases and the V segment lost 2 bases, leaving 11 bases of the junction unmatched. Here the CDR3 DNA reads TGCAGTGCTAGAAGACAGGGCTATTACAATGAGCAGTACTTC. Translated, it gives CSARRQGYYNEQYF.

This chain joins TRBV5-6 and TRBJ2-3; TRBD1 matches 8 bases. Germline assignment: CDR1 SGHDT and CDR2 YYEEEE. This CDR3 comprises 16 residues. V shed 5 bases and J 3 bases; nucleotides not matched to a gene: 11. CDR3 nucleotides: TGTGCCAGCAGTACTTTCGGACAGGGACAAACAGATACGCAGTATTTT. It codes for CASSTFGQGQTDTQYF.

This clonotype has a handful of counts. The rearrangement joins TRBV7-8 to TRBJ2-4; D call uncertain. The J call is in doubt because the DNA end fits TRBJ2-7 better. The CDR3 contains 13 residues. CDR1 is SGHVS, CDR2 FQNEAQ, per germline. The CDR3 DNA follows: TGTGCCAGCAGAAAAGGGTTGAAAAACGAGCAGTACTTC. It is translated as CASRKGLKNEQYF.

V usage is TRBV14 and J usage is TRBJ2-3; D is uncertain. Germline V lookup: CDR1 SGHDN, CDR2 FVKESK. V lost 1 base and J 6 bases, leaving 14 bases between the germline ends. CDR3 length: 15 residues. The CDR3 protein is CASSQARPGLDTQYF. The CDR3 nucleotides are TGTGCCAGCAGCCAAGCTAGACCCGGGTTGGATACGCAGTATTTT.

This clonotype was seen more than once but under ten times. The chain uses TRBV7-2 and TRBJ2-1; unclear D gene. CDR1 is SGHTA and CDR2 is FQGNSA in the germline V gene. The CDR3 is 14 residues long. V lost 10 bases, J lost 0 bases, and 13 bases lay in between. CDR3 bases: TGTGCCACAACTGGCAAGAGCTCCTACAATGAGCAGTTCTTC. Its protein product is CATTGKSSYNEQFF.

The chain combines TRBV6-1 with TRBJ1-2; D is perhaps TRBD1 (6 bases). The V end was cut by 5 bases, the J end by 6 bases, with 19 bases between. The CDR3 has 15 residues. Germline CDR1 and CDR2: MNHNS and SASEGT. The CDR3: CASSFEQGWRHGYTF. The CDR3 bases are TGTGCCAGCAGTTTCGAACAGGGATGGCGGCATGGCTACACCTTC.

The chain joins TRBV9 to TRBJ2-1; the match to TRBD2 covers 12 bases. This CDR3 region has 15 residues. CDR1 is SGDLS, CDR2 YYNGEE, per germline. Trimming at V came to 4 bases and at J to 7 bases, leaving 6 bases not matched to a gene. The CDR3 sequence: CASSLSSGRVNEQFF. The DNA for the CDR3 is TGTGCCAGCAGCCTATCTAGCGGGAGGGTTAATGAGCAGTTCTTC.

This rearrangement joins TRBV20-1 to TRBJ1-3; D may be TRBD1 (5 bases). Trimming stripped 6 bases from V and 4 bases from J, with 16 bases between. This CDR3 is 14 amino acids long. Germline V gene sequence: CDR1 DFQATT, CDR2 SNEGSKA (reference sequence). CDR3 nucleotide sequence: TGCAGTGCCCCGGGGGGGGGATCAGGAAACACCATATATTTT. Its protein product is CSAPGGGSGNTIYF.

A word on this clonotype: A read error may be the cause here, since a much bigger clone is one base away. The J gene is TRBJ2-6, the V gene TRBV25-1; no definite D call. The CDR3 runs to 14 residues. In germline, CDR1 is MGHDK, CDR2 SYGVNS. V shed 2 bases and J shed 0 bases, with 2 bases lying between them. CDR3 in DNA: TGTGCCAGCAGTGAAGGCTCTGGGGCCAACGTCCTGACTTTC. Residues: CASSEGSGANVLTF.

The chain links TRBV7-3 to TRBJ2-4; the match to TRBD2 covers 8 bases. The CDR3 totals 15 residues. V lost 1 base, J lost 10 bases, and 9 bases stayed unmatched. Germline values: CDR1 SGHTA, CDR2 FQGTGA. In DNA, the CDR3 is TGTGCCAGCAGCTTAAATCCAGGTGCGGGAGGAATTCAGTACTTC. This translates into CASSLNPGAGGIQYF. Supplemented by reference TRBV7-3 and TRBJ2-4, the full variable domain reads GAGVSQTPSNKVTEKGKYVELRCDPISGHTALYWYRQSLGQGPEFLIYFQGTGAADDSGLPNDRFFAVRPEGSVSTLKIQRTERGDSAVYLCASSLNPGAGGIQYFGAGTRLSVL.

The rearrangement uses TRBV6-6 and TRBJ2-1; tentative D call: TRBD1 (8 bases). Germline V gene lookup returns CDR1 MNHNY and CDR2 SVGAGI (reference sequence). V shed 5 bases and J shed 9 bases, with 14 bases lying between them. This CDR3 comprises 13 residues. CDR3 residues: CASSHRGEGEQFF. In DNA form, the CDR3 reads TGTGCCAGCAGTCACAGGGGGGAGGGTGAGCAGTTCTTC.

The genes are TRBV6-6 and TRBJ2-7; D possibly matches TRBD1 or TRBD2 (6 bases each). Trimming took off 7 bases at V and 6 bases at J, with 13 bases between the two ends. CDR1 MNHNY and CDR2 SVGAGI come from the germline V gene (reference sequence). The CDR3 sequence is 12 residues long. The CDR3 protein is CASTHKGGEQYF. The CDR3 region has the DNA TGTGCCAGCACCCATAAGGGGGGCGAGCAGTACTTC.

This rearrangement joins TRBV7-2 to TRBJ2-2; 9 bases align to TRBD2. Germline V gives CDR1 SGHTA, CDR2 FQGNSA. The CDR3 runs 14 residues. The junction had 2 bases not matched to a gene; V was cut back by 2 bases and J by 7 bases. The CDR3 reads CASSLRRGGGELFF. The CDR3 region has the DNA TGTGCCAGCAGCTTACGGCGGGGGGGCGGGGAGCTGTTTTTT.

This sequence joins TRBV20-1 and TRBJ2-4; 8 nucleotides line up with TRBD1. Trimming at V came to 4 bases and at J to 1 base, leaving 6 bases not matched to a gene. CDR1 is DFQATT, CDR2 SNEGSKA, per germline (reference sequence). The CDR3 spans 15 residues. CDR3 sequence reads: CSATGQGLAKNIQYF. The CDR3, as DNA: TGCAGTGCTACCGGACAGGGTTTGGCCAAAAACATTCAGTACTTC.